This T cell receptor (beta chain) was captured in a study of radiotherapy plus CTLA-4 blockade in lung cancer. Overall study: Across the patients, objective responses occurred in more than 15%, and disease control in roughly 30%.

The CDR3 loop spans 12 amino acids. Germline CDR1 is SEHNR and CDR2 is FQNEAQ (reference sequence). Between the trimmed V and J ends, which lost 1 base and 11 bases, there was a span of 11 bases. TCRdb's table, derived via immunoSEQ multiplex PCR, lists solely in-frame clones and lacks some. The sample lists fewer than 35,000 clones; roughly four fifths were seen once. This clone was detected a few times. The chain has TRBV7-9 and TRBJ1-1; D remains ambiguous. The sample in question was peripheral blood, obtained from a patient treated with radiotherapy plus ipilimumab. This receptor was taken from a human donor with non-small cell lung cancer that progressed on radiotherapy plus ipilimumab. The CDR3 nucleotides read TGTGCCAGCAGCTTAGGGAGGGAGCGTGCTTTCTTT. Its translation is CASSLGRERAFF.